The present TCR beta chain was sequenced within a study of shared clonotypes between healthy human individuals. Clones were read by immunoSEQ multiplex PCR, and TCRdb kept only the in-frame ones, dropping some. The data contain around 500,000 clones, around 73% of them singletons. V trimming: 4 bases; J trimming: 0 bases; junction bases outside the gene matches: 8. The CDR3 extends over 18 amino acids. Germline lookup yields CDR1 SGDLS and CDR2 YYNGEE. The source of this sequence is a woman aged 40 to 50 in good health. Some clones in this sample may be carry-over from other donors' samples. V is TRBV9 and J is TRBJ2-3, with 13 bases lining up with TRBD2. Sample: PBMCs. In DNA, the CDR3 is TGTGCCAGCAGCTCCCCGACTAGCGGGAGGACTAGCACAGATACGCAGTATTTT. This codes for CASSSPTSGRTSTDTQYF. The full variable domain, in which reference TRBV9 and TRBJ2-3 provide the parts outside the CDR3, is DSGVTQTPKHLITATGQRVTLRCSPRSGDLSVYWYQQSLDQGLQFLIQYYNGEERAKGNILERFSAQQFPDLHSELNLSSLELGDSALYFCASSSPTSGRTSTDTQYFGPGTRLTVL.